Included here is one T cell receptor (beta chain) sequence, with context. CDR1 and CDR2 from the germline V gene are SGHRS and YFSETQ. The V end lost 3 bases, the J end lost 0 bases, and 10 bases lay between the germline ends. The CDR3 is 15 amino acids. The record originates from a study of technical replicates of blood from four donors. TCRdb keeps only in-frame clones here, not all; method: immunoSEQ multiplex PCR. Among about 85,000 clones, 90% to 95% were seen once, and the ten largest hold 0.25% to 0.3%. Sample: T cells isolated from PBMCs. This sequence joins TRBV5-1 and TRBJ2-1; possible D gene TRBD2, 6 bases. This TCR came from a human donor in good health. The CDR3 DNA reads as TGCGCCAGCAGCTGGGGGGAAAGCTCCTACAATGAGCAGTTCTTC. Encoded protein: CASSWGESSYNEQFF. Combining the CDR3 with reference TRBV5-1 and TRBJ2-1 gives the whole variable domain KAGVTQTPRYLIKTRGQQVTLSCSPISGHRSVSWYQQTPGQGLQFLFEYFSETQRNKGNFPGRFSGRQFSNSRSEMNVSTLELGDSALYLCASSWGESSYNEQFFGPGTRLTVL.